The TCR beta chain described here comes from a study of blood T cell repertoires in COVID-19. The CDR3 loop spans 10 amino acids. Per the study methods: Estimation of nucleated cell counts relied on the amplification of reference gene primers. Clones were sequenced by immunoSEQ multiplex PCR, and TCRdb holds only the in-frame ones, with some missing. Clone size and V and J calls were adopted from that table, with D and trimming inferred from the DNA. The sample has more than 70,000 clones, more than 80% seen once; the top ten hold about 9.3%. The sample taken for sequencing was peripheral blood. The chain carries TRBV21-1 and TRBJ1-2; TRBD1, the D gene given by the table, was not confirmed from the DNA. TRBV21-1 is a listed pseudogene. This clonotype originated in a woman aged 70-85 years with acute or convalescent COVID-19. CDR3 loop: CARGDYGYTF. The CDR3 DNA follows: TGTGCCAGAGGGGACTATGGCTACACCTTC.